This passage covers 7 T cell receptor beta chains from one sample sequenced in a study of T-cell reconstitution after alpha-beta-depleted transplantation in children. Unique molecular identifiers were built into the TCRbeta library. From the PCR reads, TCRdb called clonotypes with MiXCR, one entry per CDR3 protein. Among about 540,000 distinct CDR3 sequences listed, around 20% were seen once. The material sequenced was PBMCs from the stem cell graft donor, taken from the stem cell graft. Receptors originate from a human donor who donated a stem cell graft to a child with acute lymphoblastic leukemia.

This clonotype was seen a handful of times. The chain links TRBV12-3 or TRBV12-4 to TRBJ2-1, with a tentative D call TRBD1 (5 bases). V was shortened by 7 bases and J by 3 bases, with 13 bases between the two germline ends. The CDR3 runs 14 residues. As DNA, the CDR3 is TGTGCCAGCACGGACCAGGGAAGCTACAATGAGCAGTTCTTC. This translates into CASTDQGSYNEQFF.

The V call is TRBV5-1, the J call TRBJ2-3, with D possibly being TRBD1 (5 bases). Deletions cut 0 bases from V and 2 bases from J, with 13 bases between. CDR3 length equals 16 residues. CDR1 is SGHRS and CDR2 is YFSETQ in the germline V gene. The CDR3 spells CASSLEGASSTDTQYF. The CDR3 nucleotides read TGCGCCAGCAGCTTGGAAGGGGCCAGTTCCACAGATACGCAGTATTTT.

The V and J genes are TRBV4-1 and TRBJ1-2; TRBD1 matches 12 bases. This CDR3 region has 18 residues. Germline CDR1 MGHRA, CDR2 YSYEKL. The V and J ends lost 1 base and 8 bases, in that order; junction bases with no gene match: 14. The CDR3 region has the DNA TGCGCCAGCAGCCAAGTTCTCCTAAGGGACAGGGGGCGTCGGGGCTACACCTTC. This encodes CASSQVLLRDRGRRGYTF.

The J gene is TRBJ2-1, the V gene TRBV4-1, with TRBD2 matching 10 bases. CDR1 and CDR2 from the germline V gene are MGHRA and YSYEKL. The J segment lost 9 bases and the V segment lost 4 bases, leaving 15 bases of the junction unmatched. The CDR3 sequence is 17 residues long. The CDR3 coding sequence is TGCGCCAGCAGCCTATCTTTCAAGCGGGAGGGCCGCGGTGAGCAGTTCTTC. As protein: CASSLSFKREGRGEQFF.

The V call is TRBV6-1, the J call TRBJ2-1; D possibly corresponds to TRBD2 (5 bases). Germline-derived CDR1 and CDR2 are MNHNS and SASEGT. This CDR3 has 16 residues. Trimming stripped 7 bases from V and 0 bases from J, with 16 bases between. The CDR3 reads CASTAGLSSSYNEQFF. The DNA for the CDR3 is TGTGCCAGCACCGCAGGACTGTCGAGCTCCTACAATGAGCAGTTCTTC.

This clonotype appeared a few times. This rearrangement joins TRBV7-2 to TRBJ2-7, with TRBD2 matching 11 bases. Germline trimming cut 4 bases from V and 3 bases from J; bases unmatched to any gene: 5. There are 15 residues in the CDR3. From germline, CDR1 is SGHTA and CDR2 FQGNSA. DNA for the CDR3: TGTGCCAGCAGCTCGTTAGCGGGAGGGTTCTACGAGCAGTACTTC. This encodes CASSSLAGGFYEQYF. Filled out from reference TRBV7-2 and TRBJ2-7, the complete variable domain reads GAGVSQSPSNKVTEKGKDVELRCDPISGHTALYWYRQSLGQGLEFLIYFQGNSAPDKSGLPSDRFSAERTGGSVSTLTIQRTQQEDSAVYLCASSSLAGGFYEQYFGPGTRLTVT.

This clonotype was picked up a small number of times. The chain uses TRBV6-5 and TRBJ2-7, with D possibly TRBD2 on 6 matching bases. This CDR3 region has 14 residues. Trimming shortened V by 4 bases and J by 3 bases, and 13 bases separated the two germline ends. Germline V CDR1 and CDR2: MNHEY, SVGAGI. CDR3 sequence reads: CASSLAEESYEQYF. DNA for the CDR3: TGTGCCAGCAGTTTAGCGGAAGAGAGCTACGAGCAGTACTTC.